This T cell receptor (beta chain) was retrieved from a study of T cells in Graves' hyperthyroidism and ophthalmopathy. CDR3 length: 13 residues. Germline assignment: CDR1 MNHNS and CDR2 SASEGT. About this clonotype itself: This may be a read error, as it is one base from a much larger clone.

The CDR3 regions of TCR beta were amplified from RNA transcripts. HTBI primers were employed in a first-round RT-PCR of the TCR CDR3. TCRdb used MiXCR to reprocess the multiplex PCR reads, holding one entry per CDR3 protein. Seen here are some 270,000 distinct CDR3 sequences, more than 10% observed once, and the top ten hold approximately 7.8%. The V and J genes are TRBV6-1 and TRBJ2-1, with TRBD2 as a possible D gene (5 bases). This TCR was recovered from a woman in her twenties or thirties with Graves' hyperthyroidism that later progressed to Graves' ophthalmopathy. The sample comprised blood. CDR3 residues: CSSKGADDNEQFF. The DNA of the CDR3 is TGTTCCAGCAAAGGAGCGGACGACAATGAGCAGTTCTTC.